This TCR beta chain derives from a study of Tregs in tolerant kidney transplant recipients. Study-wide results and caveats: Expanding Tregs on activated donor B cells appeared to best identify donor-specific TCRbeta clones.

Unstimulated Tregs (CD4+CD25+CD127-) and CD4+CD25- non-Tregs were sorted from PBMCs. V lost 8 bases and J lost 2; bases outside the gene matches: 9. The CDR3 totals 15 residues. The germline CDR1 and CDR2 sequences are LNHDA and SQIVND (reference sequence). Produced via immunoSEQ multiplex PCR; TCRdb's table is partial and in-frame only. The sample has under 300,000 clones; 84% are singletons. Only one count was recorded for this clone. Its antigen is as yet unknown. Sequenced: CD4+ T cells from blood. V gene TRBV19 combines with J gene TRBJ1-5, with 7 nucleotides matching TRBD1. This clonotype was obtained from a human donor in good health. In nucleotides, the CDR3 is TGTGCCAGTCACAGGGGTAGGGTTGGCAATCAGCCCCAGCATTTT. It encodes CASHRGRVGNQPQHF.